This T cell receptor beta chain was sequenced in a study of vaccination and CD4 T cells after COVID-19. Study-wide background: Nasal swab PCR had detected SARS-CoV-2 in convalescent patients, about 10 mild and one severe.

Sequenced with the Oncomine TCR Beta short-read assay was DNA taken from cultured CD4+ T cells. TCRdb independently ran MiXCR on the PCR reads; one entry per CDR3 protein. Of under 20,000 distinct CDR3 sequences in the sample, around 74% are singletons; the top ten hold approximately 19%. This clonotype is large. What it binds is unknown. The treatment denotes: roughly 11-day PBMC culture with coronavirus spike peptide pools or control peptides (ViraFEST assay). The sequencing sample was made of CD4+ T cells from blood, cultured in vitro. The receptor was isolated from a human donor who had recovered from COVID-19.

CDR3 bases: TGTGCCAGCAGCACGCCACAGGCAGGGCAGTACTTC. Translating gives CASSTPQAGQYF. The chain links TRBV6-1 to TRBJ2-7; a possible D gene is TRBD1 (5 bases). Per germline, CDR1 MNHNS and CDR2 SASEGT. V lost 6 bases and J lost 9, with 15 bases in between. This CDR3 region has 12 residues.